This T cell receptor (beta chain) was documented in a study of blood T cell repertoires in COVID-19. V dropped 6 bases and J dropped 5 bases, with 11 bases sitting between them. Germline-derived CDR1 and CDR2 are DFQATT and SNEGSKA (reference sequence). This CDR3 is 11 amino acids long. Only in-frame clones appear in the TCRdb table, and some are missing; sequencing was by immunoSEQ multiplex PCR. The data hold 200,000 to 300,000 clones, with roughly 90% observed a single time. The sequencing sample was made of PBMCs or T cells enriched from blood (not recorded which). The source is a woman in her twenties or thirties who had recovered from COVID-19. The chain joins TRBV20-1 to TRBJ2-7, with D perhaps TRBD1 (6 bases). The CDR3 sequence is CSASNRDEQYF. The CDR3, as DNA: TGCAGTGCCTCTAACAGGGACGAGCAGTACTTC.